These 24 T cell receptor beta chains originate from one sample sequenced in a study of cytomegalovirus exposure and HLA in healthy donors. In the PCR, 60 Vbeta and 13 Jbeta primers were used. Method: immunoSEQ multiplex PCR; TCRdb's copy keeps in-frame clones and lacks some. The sample consists of 120,000 to 150,000 clones, approximately 73% of them appearing once. The sample was PBMCs. The receptors originated from a human donor in good health.

CDR3 residues: CASSAFGTSLTGANVLTF. CDR3 coding DNA: TGTGCCAGCAGCGCCTTTGGGACTAGCTTGACTGGGGCCAACGTCCTGACTTTC. The chain has TRBV7-9 and TRBJ2-6, with 9 bases that match TRBD2. Germline CDR1 reads SEHNR; CDR2 reads FQNEAQ (reference sequence). This CDR3 has 18 amino acids. V trimming: 5 bases; J trimming: 2 bases; junction bases outside the gene matches: 10.

The rearrangement links TRBV19 to TRBJ2-2, with D possibly matching TRBD1 (6 bases). The CDR3 has 15 amino acids. Per the germline V gene, CDR1 is LNHDA and CDR2 is SQIVND (reference sequence). The V end lost 4 bases, the J end lost 7 bases, and 16 bases lay between the germline ends. CDR3 in DNA: TGTGCCAGTAGTACCACTAGAGAACAGGGCGGGGAGCTGTTTTTT. Translation: CASSTTREQGGELFF. Looking up the rest from reference TRBV19 and TRBJ2-2 gives the full variable domain: DGGITQSPKYLFRKEGQNVTLSCEQNLNHDAMYWYRQDPGQGLRLIYYSQIVNDFQKGDIAEGYSVSREKKESFPLTVTSAQKNPTAFYLCASSTTREQGGELFFGEGSRLTVL.

The chain recombines TRBV7-9 with TRBJ1-4; D might be TRBD1 (5 bases). This CDR3 region has 12 residues. Germline assignment: CDR1 SEHNR and CDR2 FQNEAQ (reference sequence). V dropped 5 bases and J dropped 8 bases, with 9 bases sitting between them. The CDR3 bases are TGTGCCAGCAGCCTCGGGGGGGAAAAACTGTTTTTT. As protein: CASSLGGEKLFF.

The chain links TRBV6-5 to TRBJ2-1, with 9 bases that match TRBD2. The V gene's germline CDR1 is MNHEY and CDR2 SVGAGI. V trimming: 11 bases; J trimming: 9 bases; junction bases outside the gene matches: 14. The CDR3 is 14 residues long. Here the CDR3 DNA reads TGTGCCTCCTTCCGGGAGCGGGGGGCCAGTGAGCAGTTCTTC. Its translation is CASFRERGASEQFF.

The rearrangement links TRBV27 to TRBJ1-5; 7 bases are shared with TRBD1. The junction had 11 bases not matched to a gene; V was cut back by 6 bases and J by 0 bases. Germline V lookup: CDR1 MNHEY, CDR2 SMNVEV (reference sequence). CDR3 length: 17 residues. Written as DNA, the CDR3 is TGTGCCAGCAGAGACGCCCGGACAGGCGATAGCAATCAGCCCCAGCATTTT. It translates to CASRDARTGDSNQPQHF.

J is TRBJ1-6 and V is TRBV28, with D possibly TRBD1 on 5 matching bases. Germline assignment: CDR1 MDHEN and CDR2 SYDVKM. V gave up 2 bases and J gave up 5 bases, with 16 bases separating them. The CDR3 totals 17 residues. The CDR3 spells CASSLVTGAHNNSPLHF. CDR3 sequence (DNA): TGTGCCAGCAGTTTAGTCACAGGCGCACACAATAATTCACCCCTCCACTTT.

V is TRBV29-1 and J is TRBJ2-3, with 8 bases that match TRBD1. Germline CDR1 reads SQVTM; CDR2 reads ANQGSEA. This CDR3 region has 15 residues. V lost 0 bases and J lost 6; bases outside the gene matches: 8. The CDR3: CSVEDRPGGGDTQYF. Here the CDR3 DNA reads TGCAGCGTTGAAGATCGCCCAGGGGGCGGTGATACGCAGTATTTT.

V is TRBV4-1 and J is TRBJ2-7, with 7 bases fitting TRBD1. V was clipped by 3 bases and J by 3 bases; unmatched bases: 2. Germline-derived CDR1 and CDR2 are MGHRA and YSYEKL. The CDR3 extends over 13 amino acids. The CDR3 here is CASSQDRYYEQYF. The CDR3 DNA reads as TGCGCCAGCAGCCAGGACAGGTACTACGAGCAGTACTTC.

This clone has only a few counts. This chain joins TRBV5-1 and TRBJ1-1; D gene ambiguous. V shed 3 bases and J shed 1 base, with 10 bases lying between them. The germline V gene has CDR1 SGHRS and CDR2 YFSETQ. The CDR3 loop spans 14 amino acids. The CDR3 loop reads CASSSTAANTEAFF. The CDR3 coding sequence is TGCGCCAGCAGCTCTACAGCTGCGAACACTGAAGCTTTCTTT.

This chain connects TRBV4-1 to TRBJ1-5; D not resolved. The CDR3 consists of 13 residues. CDR1 MGHRA and CDR2 YSYEKL come from the germline V gene. Deletions cut 1 base from V and 4 bases from J, with 5 bases between. The CDR3 loop reads CASSQVQNQPQHF. In DNA, the CDR3 is TGCGCCAGCAGCCAAGTTCAGAATCAGCCCCAGCATTTT.

The CDR3 spells CASSPDGQGGGGELFF. CDR3 in DNA: TGTGCCAGCAGCCCCGACGGACAGGGAGGGGGCGGGGAGCTGTTTTTT. The chain links TRBV7-3 to TRBJ2-2; tentatively, D is TRBD1 (8 bases). Trimming pared 5 bases from V and 7 bases from J, leaving 20 bases between. The CDR3 extends over 16 amino acids. Germline V lookup: CDR1 SGHTA, CDR2 FQGTGA.

The table lists this clone with a few counts. The J gene is TRBJ2-3, the V gene TRBV27; D perhaps matches TRBD2 (5 bases). V was pared by 1 base and J by 5 bases, with 10 bases between. CDR1 and CDR2 from the germline V gene are MNHEY and SMNVEV (reference sequence). The CDR3 covers 14 residues. DNA for the CDR3: TGTGCCAGCAGTTTATTAGCGTCGGAAGATACGCAGTATTTT. Residues: CASSLLASEDTQYF.

The chain uses TRBV5-4 and TRBJ1-2, with D possibly TRBD1 on 5 matching bases. The CDR3 is 11 residues long. Trimming took off 3 bases at V and 7 bases at J, with 7 bases between the two ends. Per germline, CDR1 SGHNT and CDR2 YYREEE (reference sequence). The CDR3 DNA sequence: TGTGCCAGCAGCTCACAGGTTGGCTACACCTTC. Residues: CASSSQVGYTF.

This rearrangement joins TRBV4-1 to TRBJ2-3; a possible D gene is TRBD2 (6 bases). Germline CDR1 is MGHRA and CDR2 is YSYEKL. The CDR3 is 16 residues long. The germline V and J ends were trimmed by 2 bases and 4 bases, with 16 bases remaining between them. The chain's CDR3 is CASSQIPTSSADTQYF. CDR3 coding DNA: TGCGCCAGCAGCCAAATACCCACTAGCTCGGCAGATACGCAGTATTTT.

The chain links TRBV6-1 to TRBJ2-1, with 11 bases lining up with TRBD2. Germline CDR1 is MNHNS and CDR2 is SASEGT. This CDR3 region has 15 residues. V dropped 6 bases and J dropped 8; count of bases not matched to a gene: 9. The CDR3 here is CASRPLAGGGYEQFF. CDR3 nucleotide sequence: TGTGCCAGCAGGCCTCTAGCGGGGGGAGGCTATGAGCAGTTCTTC.

The chain carries TRBV7-2 and TRBJ2-1; 10 nucleotides align to TRBD1. With 5 bases clipped from V and 3 bases from J, the junction kept 4 bases outside the gene matches. CDR1 is SGHTA and CDR2 is FQGNSA in the germline V gene. This CDR3 region has 15 residues. The CDR3, as DNA: TGTGCCAGCAGCCAGGGACAGGGGTACTACAATGAGCAGTTCTTC. Its protein product is CASSQGQGYYNEQFF.

This chain's CDR3 is CASSDPRGTGDTEAFF. CDR3 bases: TGTGCCAGCAGTGACCCAAGGGGGACAGGGGACACTGAAGCTTTCTTT. The J gene is TRBJ1-1, the V gene TRBV25-1; TRBD1 matches 10 bases. Germline V gene lookup returns CDR1 MGHDK and CDR2 SYGVNS. The ends lost 3 bases at V and 3 bases at J; junction bases unmatched: 7. CDR3 length: 16 residues.

The V and J genes are TRBV30 and TRBJ1-5; TRBD1 matches at 8 bases. The germline V gene has CDR1 GTSNPN and CDR2 SVGIG (reference sequence). The CDR3 runs 14 residues. V shed 4 bases and J 7 bases; nucleotides not matched to a gene: 9. The CDR3 is CAWTTQGARQPQHF. The CDR3 nucleotides are TGTGCCTGGACAACCCAGGGGGCGCGACAGCCCCAGCATTTT.

The chain has TRBV7-9 and TRBJ2-7, with 10 bases matching TRBD1. The CDR3 spans 14 residues. Germline CDR1 SEHNR, CDR2 FQNEAQ (reference sequence). V lost 4 bases, J lost 4 bases, and 4 bases stayed unmatched. The CDR3 sequence: CASSWGTGAYEQYF. Written as DNA, the CDR3 is TGTGCCAGCAGCTGGGGGACAGGGGCGTACGAGCAGTACTTC. The complete variable domain, with remaining parts taken from reference TRBV7-9 and TRBJ2-7, reads DTGVSQNPRHKITKRGQNVTFRCDPISEHNRLYWYRQTLGQGPEFLTYFQNEAQLEKSRLLSDRFSAERPKGSFSTLEIQRTEQGDSAMYLCASSWGTGAYEQYFGPGTRLTVT.

This clone was observed once. This chain joins TRBV4-1 and TRBJ2-5, with 9 nucleotides matching TRBD1. Germline trimming cut 4 bases from V and 2 bases from J; bases unmatched to any gene: 8. CDR1 and CDR2 (germline): MGHRA, YSYEKL. This CDR3 has 16 amino acids. CDR3 amino acids: CASSPRTGAIQETQYF. DNA for the CDR3: TGCGCCAGCAGCCCGAGGACAGGGGCAATACAAGAGACCCAGTACTTC.

The chain uses TRBV9 and TRBJ2-3, with a possible D match to TRBD2 (5 bases). The CDR3 is made up of 14 amino acids. Per germline, CDR1 SGDLS and CDR2 YYNGEE. V was pared by 0 bases and J by 4 bases, with 9 bases between. CDR3 bases: TGTGCCAGCAGCGTAGCATCGAGGGCAGATACGCAGTATTTT. Its translation is CASSVASRADTQYF.

V and J are TRBV5-6 and TRBJ1-3; D gene uncertain. Germline values: CDR1 SGHDT, CDR2 YYEEEE. V was shortened by 1 base and J by 4 bases, with 6 bases between the two germline ends. The length of the CDR3 is 13 residues. The CDR3 is CASSLSGGNTIYF. The CDR3 DNA follows: TGTGCCAGCAGCTTGTCTGGCGGAAACACCATATATTTT. The full variable domain, with the rest looked up from reference TRBV5-6 and TRBJ1-3, is DAGVTQSPTHLIKTRGQQVTLRCSPKSGHDTVSWYQQALGQGPQFIFQYYEEEERQRGNFPDRFSGHQFPNYSSELNVNALLLGDSALYLCASSLSGGNTIYFGEGSWLTVV.

This clone was counted a single time. The V call is TRBV29-1, the J call TRBJ1-2; perhaps TRBD1 as D (6 bases). Deletions cut 4 bases from V and 7 bases from J, with 16 bases between. Germline V lookup: CDR1 SQVTM, CDR2 ANQGSEA. The CDR3 consists of 13 residues. The CDR3 here is CSVGGQGILGYTF. In DNA form, the CDR3 reads TGCAGCGTTGGGGGGCAGGGAATCCTTGGCTACACCTTC. Variable domain in full (rest from reference TRBV29-1 and TRBJ1-2): SAVISQKPSRDICQRGTSLTIQCQVDSQVTMMFWYRQQPGQSLTLIATANQGSEATYESGFVIDKFPISRPNLTFSTLTVSNMSPEDSSIYLCSVGGQGILGYTFGSGTRLTVV.

This chain uses TRBV27 with TRBJ2-6, with 8 bases aligning to TRBD2. The length of the CDR3 is 16 residues. Germline CDR1 and CDR2: MNHEY and SMNVEV (reference sequence). V was clipped by 6 bases and J by 1 base; unmatched bases: 5. CDR3 amino acids: CASSDGGGSGANVLTF. The CDR3 DNA reads as TGTGCCAGCAGCGACGGGGGGGGGTCTGGGGCCAACGTCCTGACTTTC.